A single sample is the source of the 4 T cell receptor beta chains below, sequenced in a study of blood T cells in healthy people across ages. The second PCR ran roughly 6 to 11 cycles with a sample-barcoded 5' primer and J-beta primers. A single record per CDR3 protein comes from TCRdb applying MiXCR to the 5' RACE reads. The table records 1.5 million to 2 million distinct CDR3 sequences, about two fifths of them present only once. The sample was blood. The receptors derive from a human donor in good health.

This clonotype appeared a few times. V gene TRBV5-1 combines with J gene TRBJ2-2, with 8 bases aligning to TRBD1. Germline V CDR1 and CDR2: SGHRS, YFSETQ. The V gene end was trimmed by 10 bases and the J gene end by 0 bases; junction bases not matched to a gene: 8. The CDR3 has 15 residues. The CDR3 bases are TGCGCCTCACAAACACAGGGGGCGAACACCGGGGAGCTGTTTTTT. Amino acid sequence: CASQTQGANTGELFF.

There are a few counts of this clonotype. The rearrangement joins TRBV15 to TRBJ2-5; TRBD1 is a possible D gene (6 bases). V was trimmed by 2 bases and J by 4 bases, leaving 14 bases between them. The CDR3 covers 15 residues. CDR1 LNHNV and CDR2 YYDKDF come from the germline V gene (reference sequence). The CDR3, as DNA: TGTGCCACCAGCAGACGGACAGTCTTGTCAGAGACCCAGTACTTC. It codes for CATSRRTVLSETQYF.

This clonotype was counted a few times. This chain uses TRBV20-1 with TRBJ2-1; D is unresolved. The germline V gene has CDR1 DFQATT and CDR2 SNEGSKA (reference sequence). This CDR3 has 14 residues. The V end lost 5 bases, the J end lost 2 bases, and 13 bases lay between the germline ends. The CDR3 sequence is CSAPGPPTYNEQFF. CDR3 nucleotide sequence: TGCAGTGCTCCCGGGCCACCCACCTACAATGAGCAGTTCTTC.

The V gene is TRBV20-1, the J gene TRBJ2-1; D uncertain. CDR1 and CDR2 (germline): DFQATT, SNEGSKA (reference sequence). This CDR3 region has 12 residues. Trimming shortened V by 3 bases and J by 7 bases, and 10 bases separated the two germline ends. The CDR3 loop reads CSASRRANEQFF. As DNA, the CDR3 is TGCAGTGCTAGTAGAAGAGCAAATGAGCAGTTCTTC.